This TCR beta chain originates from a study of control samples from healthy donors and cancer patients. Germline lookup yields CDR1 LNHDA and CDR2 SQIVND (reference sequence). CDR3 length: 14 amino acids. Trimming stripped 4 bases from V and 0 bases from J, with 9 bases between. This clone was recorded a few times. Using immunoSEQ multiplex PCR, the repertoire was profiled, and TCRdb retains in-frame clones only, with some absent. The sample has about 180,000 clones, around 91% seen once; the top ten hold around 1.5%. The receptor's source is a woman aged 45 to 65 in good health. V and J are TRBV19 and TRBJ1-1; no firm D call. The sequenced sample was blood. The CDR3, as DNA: TGTGCCAGTAGTAAGGGTAGCATGAACACTGAAGCTTTCTTT. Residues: CASSKGSMNTEAFF.